The TCR beta chain under discussion was sequenced for a study of blood T cell repertoires in COVID-19. About the study: Both acute and convalescent COVID-19 samples were obtained from the United States, Italy and Spain. T cells, B-cell-depleted T cells, or PBMCs provided the cDNA or gDNA that served as material.

V lost 4 bases and J 4 bases, leaving 8 bases between the germline ends. Looked up from germline, CDR1 is KGHSH and CDR2 is LQKENI. CDR3 size: 13 residues. As handled by the study authors: Nucleated cell counts were estimated from reference gene primer amplification. The table came from immunoSEQ multiplex PCR; TCRdb's copy has only in-frame clones and leaves some out. V and J calls and clone size are copied from that table; D and trimming were computed from the DNA. The table records under 400,000 clones, 90% of them present only once. Specimen: peripheral blood. This receptor was identified in a man between 18 and 35 years old with active or convalescent COVID-19. The J gene is TRBJ1-5, the V gene TRBV18; D remains ambiguous. CDR3 loop: CASSRDGNQPQHF. The CDR3 DNA follows: TGTGCCAGCTCACGCGACGGGAATCAGCCCCAGCATTTT.